Listed below are T cell receptor beta chains from one sample, sequenced in a study of monozygotic twins with inflammatory bowel disease. TCRdb re-analyzed the 5' RACE reads; it lists each CDR3 protein once, without DNA. The sample table sets out about 330,000 distinct CDR3 sequences. Input material: blood. The receptors stem from a human donor with ulcerative colitis or Crohn's disease, or a healthy co-twin of an affected twin (not recorded which). CDR3s include the opening cysteine and the closing phenylalanine or tryptophan.

J gene | V gene | CDR3 protein
TRBJ1-5 | TRBV5-5 | CASSLWAEDQPQHF
TRBJ1-5 | TRBV7-9 | CASSLAPGKDQPQHF
TRBJ2-3 | TRBV14 | CASSPLGGLAGDTQYF
TRBJ2-3 | TRBV20-1 | CSAFPIGGSLNTQYF
TRBJ2-2 | TRBV30 | CASSSGGAGTGELFF
TRBJ2-1 | TRBV5-1 | CASSYPTSGVYNEQFF
TRBJ1-1 | TRBV7-8 | CASSLAQDNTEAFF
TRBJ1-5 | TRBV5-1 | CASSLGVGVNQPQHF
TRBJ2-3 | TRBV6-6 | CASSTPGDTQYF
TRBJ2-7 | TRBV14 | CASSPGTNSYEQYF
TRBJ2-4 | TRBV5-1 | CASSLSRDIDKNIQYF
TRBJ2-5 | TRBV20-1 | CSAPEGVAGVETQYF
TRBJ1-4 | TRBV6-1 | CASSKTGTGGEKLFF
TRBJ1-1 | TRBV5-1 | CASSFQGRQGDTEAFF
TRBJ1-2 | TRBV19 | CASSPETGGGYTF
TRBJ1-1 | TRBV11-2 | CASSLKGGKAFF
TRBJ1-3 | TRBV7-9 | CASSYDRGHLRNTIYF
TRBJ2-5 | TRBV5-1 | CASSLSGIQETPYF
TRBJ1-1 | TRBV12-3/TRBV12-4 | CASSLYNEAFF
TRBJ2-3 | TRBV6-6 | CASRLSRNTDTQYF
TRBJ2-7 | TRBV29-1 | CSVFVERGSEQYF
TRBJ2-7 | TRBV7-2 | CASSRGPMTESYEQYF
TRBJ1-6 | TRBV12-3/TRBV12-4 | CASRGGVSGRDSPLHF
TRBJ2-7 | TRBV28 | CASTQGNEQYF
TRBJ1-2 | TRBV18 | CASSPDGKNYGYTF
TRBJ1-1 | TRBV7-9 | CASSTGTDEAFF
TRBJ2-1 | TRBV11-2 | CASSLEVRSEQFF
TRBJ1-6 | TRBV7-2 | CASQGDRLSVSPLHF
TRBJ2-5 | TRBV7-8 | CASSLVQGDQETQYF
TRBJ2-3 | TRBV14 | CASSHEQVTDTQYF